The source of this TCR beta chain is a study of neurological immune-mediated disorders. Whole-study results and caveats: No sharing of CDR3 amino acid sequences was observed among expanded clones across subjects, suggesting private repertoires in all groups.

In this sample, this clonotype turned up many times. Its antigen is still unknown. cDNA was made by 5'RACE with 10-nucleotide random UMIs. Via MiXCR, TCRdb re-called the 5' RACE reads, giving one row per CDR3 protein. The sample includes 14,000 or so distinct CDR3 sequences, 13% of them seen just once. Germline CDR1 is SGHVS and CDR2 is FNYEAQ. This CDR3 comprises 16 residues. After removal of 1 base from V and 4 bases from J, the junction contained 5 bases not matched to a gene. The sequencing sample was made of CD8+ T cells from blood. This chain links TRBV7-6 with TRBJ2-7; 12 bases are a match to TRBD2. The source of this sequence is a female donor with HTLV-1-associated myelopathy (HAM/TSP). The CDR3 DNA sequence: TGTGCCAGCAGCTTAGGGACTAGCGGGACCACTTACGAGCAGTACTTC. It codes for CASSLGTSGTTYEQYF. The whole variable domain, remainder taken from reference TRBV7-6 and TRBJ2-7, is GAGVSQSPRYKVTKRGQDVALRCDPISGHVSLYWYRQALGQGPEFLTYFNYEAQQDKSGLPNDRFSAERPEGSISTLTIQRTEQRDSAMYRCASSLGTSGTTYEQYFGPGTRLTVT.